This T cell receptor (beta chain) was captured by sequencing in a study of T cell responses to AZD1222 COVID-19 vaccine. TCRdb keeps only in-frame clones here, not all; method: immunoSEQ multiplex PCR. The data hold 100,000 to 150,000 clones, with approximately 94% observed a single time. Deletions cut 2 bases from V and 6 bases from J, with 14 bases between. The CDR3 covers 15 residues. From germline, CDR1 is LGHDT and CDR2 YNNKEL (reference sequence). In its sample, this clone was seen once. This chain connects TRBV3-1 (or the pseudogene TRBV3-2) to TRBJ2-1; TRBD2 might be the D (7 bases). The material was peripheral blood, obtained 28 days after the second AZD1222 dose. The TCR sequence derives from an adult who received the AZD1222 COVID-19 vaccine. The CDR3 protein is CASSQLAGAGNEQFF. Here the CDR3 DNA reads TGTGCCAGCAGCCAATTGGCGGGGGCCGGCAATGAGCAGTTCTTC.